Below, 32 T cell receptor beta chains from the same sample are listed, as sequenced in a study of T-cell reconstitution after alpha-beta-depleted transplantation in children. A library of TCRbeta sequences, prepared with unique molecular identifiers, was generated. TCRdb analysed the PCR reads with MiXCR anew, one entry per CDR3 protein. This sample has 780,000 or so distinct CDR3 sequences, with roughly 16% found just once. Here the sequenced sample was PBMCs, mostly from graft donor cells, taken 360 days after TCRalphabeta/CD19-depleted stem cell transplant. The receptors here all came from a male patient under 18 who had a stem cell transplant for acute lymphoblastic leukemia, so the T cells may come from the graft donor.

This clonotype was picked up many times. CDR3 region: CASSREGPRPNTGELFF. DNA of the CDR3: TGCGCCAGCAGCCGAGAAGGACCCCGCCCGAACACCGGGGAGCTGTTTTTT. V and J are TRBV4-1 and TRBJ2-2; no firm D call. V was pared by 4 bases and J by 0 bases, with 15 bases between. The germline gives CDR1 MGHRA, CDR2 YSYEKL. This CDR3 spans 17 amino acids.

V is TRBV7-2 and J is TRBJ1-3, with D perhaps TRBD1 (5 bases). Trimming cost V 4 bases and J 2 bases, with 12 bases left between them. This CDR3 is 15 amino acids long. Looked up from germline, CDR1 is SGHTA and CDR2 is FQGNSA. This CDR3 is CASSYQGITGNTIYF. The CDR3, as DNA: TGTGCCAGCAGCTACCAGGGTATAACTGGAAACACCATATATTTT.

The rearrangement uses TRBV14 and TRBJ2-3, with a weak D call TRBD2 (5 bases). The ends were cut back, 1 base at V and 2 bases at J, with 13 bases in the middle. Per the germline V gene, CDR1 is SGHDN and CDR2 is FVKESK. The CDR3 loop spans 16 amino acids. This CDR3 is CASSQASTSPTDTQYF. Here the CDR3 DNA reads TGTGCCAGCAGCCAAGCTAGCACCTCCCCCACAGATACGCAGTATTTT.

Only a few counts were recorded for this clonotype. This chain connects TRBV5-1 to TRBJ2-3, with D unclear. The CDR3 totals 15 residues. Germline V lookup: CDR1 SGHRS, CDR2 YFSETQ. V shed 2 bases and J shed 1 base, with 11 bases lying between them. In DNA, the CDR3 is TGCGCCAGCAGCTTATTGGTCTATCGCACAGATACGCAGTATTTT. As protein: CASSLLVYRTDTQYF.

This clonotype was picked up many times. The chain carries TRBV12-3 or TRBV12-4 and TRBJ2-7; D perhaps matches TRBD2 (5 bases). V lost 5 bases, J lost 0 bases, and 11 bases lay in between. The CDR3 has 14 amino acids. The CDR3 spells CASSHRTVSYEQYF. The CDR3 coding sequence is TGTGCCAGCAGTCACCGGACTGTCTCCTACGAGCAGTACTTC.

This rearrangement joins TRBV24-1 to TRBJ2-5; D may be TRBD1 (6 bases). CDR1 and CDR2 (germline): KGHDR, SFDVKD. Trimming pared 4 bases from V and 5 bases from J, leaving 10 bases between. The CDR3 consists of 13 residues. CDR3 loop: CATSEPGDETQYF. The CDR3 bases are TGTGCCACCAGTGAGCCAGGGGATGAGACCCAGTACTTC.

The chain joins TRBV6-1 to TRBJ2-7; 9 nucleotides match TRBD2. Losses at the gene ends were 8 bases for V and 3 bases for J; bases not matched to a gene: 11. Germline V lookup: CDR1 MNHNS, CDR2 SASEGT. This CDR3 comprises 15 residues. The CDR3 nucleotides read TGTGCCAGCTCCTACGCGACTAGCGGAGGCTACGAGCAGTACTTC. This codes for CASSYATSGGYEQYF.

The gene calls are TRBV20-1 and TRBJ1-2; D is possibly TRBD1 (6 bases). Germline CDR1 reads DFQATT; CDR2 reads SNEGSKA (reference sequence). The V end was cut by 8 bases, the J end by 5 bases, with 15 bases between. The CDR3 runs to 12 residues. Here the CDR3 DNA reads TGCAGTACCCCAGGGGAGGGGTATGGCTACACCTTC. Its protein product is CSTPGEGYGYTF.

This chain uses TRBV18 with TRBJ2-7, with D possibly TRBD1 on 6 matching bases. The germline V gene has CDR1 KGHSH and CDR2 LQKENI. This CDR3 comprises 14 residues. The V gene lost 4 bases and the J gene lost 2 bases, with 12 bases spanning the gap. Written as DNA, the CDR3 is TGTGCCAGCTCACGGAGCAGGGGACCCTACGAGCAGTACTTC. Translated, it gives CASSRSRGPYEQYF.

This clonotype was seen more than once but under ten times. The chain carries TRBV29-1 and TRBJ2-7, with TRBD2 matching 11 bases. Losses at the gene ends were 3 bases for V and 5 bases for J; bases not matched to a gene: 6. Germline CDR1 and CDR2: SQVTM and ANQGSEA. This CDR3 has 14 amino acids. CDR3 DNA sequence: TGCAGCGTTGACGACCTAGCGGGAGGCCACGAGCAGTACTTC. Its translation: CSVDDLAGGHEQYF.

In this sample, this clonotype turned up a few times. The chain couples TRBV5-1 to TRBJ2-1; TRBD1 might be the D (5 bases). In germline, CDR1 is SGHRS, CDR2 YFSETQ. V was cut by 4 bases and J by 6 bases, with 29 bases left in between. The CDR3 runs 19 residues. CDR3: CASSLIPPFTGDGGNEQFF. In nucleotides, the CDR3 is TGCGCCAGCAGCCTAATCCCCCCCTTTACAGGTGATGGTGGCAATGAGCAGTTCTTC.

This clonotype was picked up many times. The chain recombines TRBV5-1 with TRBJ2-3; a possible D gene is TRBD1 (6 bases). Germline CDR1 SGHRS, CDR2 YFSETQ. CDR3 size: 15 residues. The V and J ends lost 4 bases and 1 base respectively, with 13 bases between them. The CDR3 spells CASSNQGSGTDTQYF. CDR3 sequence (DNA): TGCGCCAGCAGCAACCAGGGGTCTGGCACAGATACGCAGTATTTT.

The CDR3 bases are TGTGCCAGCAGCCATTTTGGGCGGGAGGGCTCCTACAATGAGCAGTTCTTC. Amino acid sequence: CASSHFGREGSYNEQFF. The rearrangement links TRBV7-8 to TRBJ2-1, with TRBD2 identical over 9 bases. Germline V gene sequence: CDR1 SGHVS, CDR2 FQNEAQ. Trimming cost V 5 bases and J 0 bases; bases outside gene matches: 8. The CDR3 spans 17 residues.

The chain is built from TRBV12-5 and TRBJ2-1; possibly TRBD1 for D (5 bases). V was shortened by 3 bases and J by 0 bases, with 18 bases between the two germline ends. The germline V gene has CDR1 LGHNT and CDR2 FRNRAP. The length of the CDR3 is 18 residues. The CDR3 nucleotides read TGTGCTAGTGGTTTAGACCACAGGTCCTCCTTCTCCTACAATGAGCAGTTCTTC. This encodes CASGLDHRSSFSYNEQFF. Complete variable domain (other parts from reference TRBV12-5 and TRBJ2-1): DARVTQTPRHKVTEMGQEVTMRCQPILGHNTVFWYRQTMMQGLELLAYFRNRAPLDDSGMPKDRFSAEMPDATLATLKIQPSEPRDSAVYFCASGLDHRSSFSYNEQFFGPGTRLTVL.

This sequence joins TRBV7-9 and TRBJ2-3; no clear D gene. The CDR3 extends over 16 amino acids. The germline CDR1 and CDR2 sequences are SEHNR and FQNEAQ (reference sequence). The V end was cut by 0 bases, the J end by 2 bases, with 12 bases between. CDR3 amino acids: CASSLALKWDTDTQYF. CDR3 nucleotide sequence: TGTGCCAGCAGCTTAGCCCTGAAGTGGGACACAGATACGCAGTATTTT.

This clonotype has only a few counts. The CDR3, as DNA: TGTGCCACACTCCACCTCCGGGACTACAATGAGCAGTTCTTC. Translating it yields CATLHLRDYNEQFF. V and J are TRBV6-1 and TRBJ2-1; D is possibly TRBD2 (5 bases). The germline gives CDR1 MNHNS, CDR2 SASEGT. This CDR3 spans 14 amino acids. The ends were cut back, 10 bases at V and 3 bases at J, with 16 bases in the middle.

This clonotype was found a few times. J is TRBJ1-1 and V is TRBV12-3 or TRBV12-4; TRBD1 matches 9 bases. Trimming took 4 bases from V and 2 from J; bases not matched to a gene: 8. The CDR3 is made up of 16 amino acids. CDR3 nucleotides: TGTGCCAGCAGTTCCTATCCGGGACAGGGAAACACTGAAGCTTTCTTT. Residues: CASSSYPGQGNTEAFF.

The V and J genes are TRBV5-1 and TRBJ2-4, with unresolved D. Germline-derived CDR1 and CDR2 are SGHRS and YFSETQ. The V gene lost 0 bases and the J gene lost 0 bases, with 16 bases spanning the gap. The CDR3 length is 18 residues. CDR3 region: CASSLAGLGGLAKNIQYF. CDR3 DNA sequence: TGCGCCAGCAGCTTGGCCGGCTTGGGCGGCCTAGCCAAAAACATTCAGTACTTC.

The chain couples TRBV2 to TRBJ2-1; D not resolved. CDR1 and CDR2 from the germline V gene are SNHLY and FYNNEI. The V end lost 6 bases, the J end lost 6 bases, and 12 bases lay between the germline ends. The CDR3 extends over 13 amino acids. The CDR3 bases are TGTGCCAGCAGGGCTAGGTATAGCAATGAGCAGTTCTTC. Residues: CASRARYSNEQFF.

This clonotype was observed a few times. This rearrangement joins TRBV6-1 to TRBJ2-2, with TRBD2 matching 8 bases. CDR1 is MNHNS and CDR2 is SASEGT in the germline V gene. Trimming took 5 bases from V and 0 from J; bases not matched to a gene: 5. This CDR3 is built from 16 residues. CDR3 sequence (DNA): TGTGCCAGCAGTCCCCGGACTAGCTCGAACACCGGGGAGCTGTTTTTT. Protein product: CASSPRTSSNTGELFF.

This clonotype was counted at least ten times. The chain has TRBV5-1 and TRBJ1-1; the match to TRBD1 covers 7 bases. The junction had 7 bases not matched to a gene; V was cut back by 1 base and J by 4 bases. The CDR3 consists of 15 residues. The germline CDR1 and CDR2 sequences are SGHRS and YFSETQ. The CDR3 region is CASSLYSGGSTEAFF. The CDR3 DNA follows: TGCGCCAGCAGCTTGTATTCAGGGGGGAGCACTGAAGCTTTCTTT. Full variable domain (outside the CDR3, taken from reference TRBV5-1 and TRBJ1-1): KAGVTQTPRYLIKTRGQQVTLSCSPISGHRSVSWYQQTPGQGLQFLFEYFSETQRNKGNFPGRFSGRQFSNSRSEMNVSTLELGDSALYLCASSLYSGGSTEAFFGQGTRLTVV.

This clonotype showed up just a few times. The chain combines TRBV29-1 with TRBJ2-1, with D perhaps assigned TRBD1 or TRBD2 (5 bases each). V gave up 7 bases and J gave up 6 bases, with 16 bases separating them. The CDR3 runs to 13 residues. CDR1 is SQVTM and CDR2 is ANQGSEA in the germline V gene. The CDR3 DNA sequence: TGCAGCGCCCCGGGACGCTTGGCCAATGAGCAGTTCTTC. Protein product: CSAPGRLANEQFF.

This clonotype was picked up a small number of times. J is TRBJ2-1 and V is TRBV2, with D perhaps TRBD2 (5 bases). Trimming removed 8 bases at V and 5 bases at J, with 10 bases between. The CDR3 has 12 residues. Germline V CDR1 and CDR2: SNHLY, FYNNEI. The CDR3 DNA reads TGTGCCAGCGTGCGGGTTAACAATGAGCAGTTCTTC. It specifies CASVRVNNEQFF.

J is TRBJ2-7 and V is TRBV24-1; possible D gene TRBD1, 6 bases. Between the trimmed V and J ends, which lost 5 bases and 5 bases, there was a span of 15 bases. CDR3 length: 14 amino acids. Looked up from germline, CDR1 is KGHDR and CDR2 is SFDVKD. The DNA for the CDR3 is TGTGCCACCAGTGGCACACAGGGTGTGCACGAGCAGTACTTC. This translates into CATSGTQGVHEQYF.

The chain employs TRBV5-1 and TRBJ2-7; D unclear. The CDR3 loop spans 15 amino acids. Looked up from germline, CDR1 is SGHRS and CDR2 is YFSETQ. Trimming shortened V by 0 bases and J by 6 bases, and 16 bases separated the two germline ends. The DNA of the CDR3 is TGCGCCAGCAGCTTGGATTTTGGAACAGCCTTCGAGCAGTACTTC. Encoded protein: CASSLDFGTAFEQYF. The entire variable domain, with the rest obtained from reference TRBV5-1 and TRBJ2-7, is as follows: KAGVTQTPRYLIKTRGQQVTLSCSPISGHRSVSWYQQTPGQGLQFLFEYFSETQRNKGNFPGRFSGRQFSNSRSEMNVSTLELGDSALYLCASSLDFGTAFEQYFGPGTRLTVT.

This clonotype was seen ten or more times. The V gene is TRBV7-2, the J gene TRBJ2-3; TRBD1 is a possible D gene (6 bases). V gave up 5 bases and J gave up 2 bases, with 17 bases separating them. The CDR3 has 16 amino acids. Germline lookup yields CDR1 SGHTA and CDR2 FQGNSA. In DNA, the CDR3 is TGTGCCAGCAGCGCGCCGGGACAAACAATCACAGATACGCAGTATTTT. Protein product: CASSAPGQTITDTQYF.

This clonotype turned up a few times. The V and J genes are TRBV6-5 and TRBJ2-3; D gene ambiguous. From germline, CDR1 is MNHEY and CDR2 SVGAGI. V shed 0 bases and J shed 2 bases, with 6 bases lying between them. The CDR3 totals 14 residues. CDR3 sequence: CASSYSQITDTQYF. The CDR3 nucleotides read TGTGCCAGCAGTTACTCGCAGATCACAGATACGCAGTATTTT.

The chain recombines TRBV30 with TRBJ2-7, with no clear D. Trimming removed 1 base at V and 4 bases at J, with 11 bases between. The CDR3 loop spans 13 amino acids. CDR1 and CDR2 from the germline V gene are GTSNPN and SVGIG (reference sequence). The CDR3 bases are TGTGCCTGGAGTGCTCTTGCCCCTTACGAGCAGTACTTC. Amino acids: CAWSALAPYEQYF. The variable domain in full, completed from reference TRBV30 and TRBJ2-7, reads SQTIHQWPATLVQPVGSPLSLECTVEGTSNPNLYWYRQAAGRGLQLLFYSVGIGQISSEVPQNLSASRPQDRQFILSSKKLLLSDSGFYLCAWSALAPYEQYFGPGTRLTVT.

This clonotype has at least ten counts. This sequence joins TRBV10-3 and TRBJ2-3; maybe TRBD2 (6 bases). V was pared by 2 bases and J by 6 bases, with 9 bases between. The CDR3 loop spans 13 amino acids. The germline V gene has CDR1 ENHRY and CDR2 SYGVKD. The CDR3 is CAISEETRDTQYF. CDR3 nucleotides: TGTGCCATCAGTGAGGAGACTAGGGATACGCAGTATTTT.

The table lists this clonotype with a few counts. The chain couples TRBV20-1 to TRBJ2-3, with D unclear. The V gene's germline CDR1 is DFQATT and CDR2 SNEGSKA (reference sequence). The CDR3 runs 13 residues. The V and J ends lost 0 bases and 3 bases respectively, with 7 bases between them. The DNA for the CDR3 is TGCAGTGCTAGAGACGAAGGGACAGATACGCAGTATTTT. Encoded protein: CSARDEGTDTQYF.

This clonotype was seen once. The chain employs TRBV9 and TRBJ2-1; no definite D call. The V gene's germline CDR1 is SGDLS and CDR2 YYNGEE. The CDR3 extends over 14 amino acids. The V and J ends lost 0 bases and 8 bases respectively, with 12 bases between them. In DNA form, the CDR3 reads TGTGCCAGCAGCGTAGCCGGTCATGCCCATGAGCAGTTCTTC. It yields the protein CASSVAGHAHEQFF.

V is TRBV2 and J is TRBJ2-7; D possibly corresponds to TRBD2 (5 bases). CDR3 length equals 14 residues. The germline gives CDR1 SNHLY, CDR2 FYNNEI. The V and J ends lost 6 bases and 4 bases respectively, with 16 bases between them. The CDR3 reads CASSSAQGGYEQYF. The CDR3 region has the DNA TGTGCCAGCAGCTCTGCTCAAGGCGGGTACGAGCAGTACTTC.